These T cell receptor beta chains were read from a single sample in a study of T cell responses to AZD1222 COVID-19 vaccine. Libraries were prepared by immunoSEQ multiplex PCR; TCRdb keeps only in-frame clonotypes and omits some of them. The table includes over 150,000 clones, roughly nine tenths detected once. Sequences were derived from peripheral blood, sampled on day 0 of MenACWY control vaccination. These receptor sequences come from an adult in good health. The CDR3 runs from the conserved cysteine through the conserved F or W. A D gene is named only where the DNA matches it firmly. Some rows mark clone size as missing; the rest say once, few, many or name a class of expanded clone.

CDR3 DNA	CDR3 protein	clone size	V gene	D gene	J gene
TGTGCCAGCAGCTTATTCTCTAGCGGGGCGCCTTACGAGCAGTACTTC	CASSLFSSGAPYEQYF	.	TRBV11-3	TRBD2	TRBJ2-7
TGCGCCAGCAGCAAAGGGGGCGCTGACTATGGCTACACCTTC	CASSKGGADYGYTF	.	TRBV5-1	TRBD1	TRBJ1-2
TGCAGTGCGGACAGGGACGAGCAGTACTTC	CSADRDEQYF	.	TRBV20-1	TRBD1	TRBJ2-7
TGTGCCAGCAGTTTAACGGGACAGGGCTCCTTAAACTATGGCTACACCTTC	CASSLTGQGSLNYGYTF	once	TRBV28	TRBD1	TRBJ1-2
TGCGCCAGCAGCCAAGAATATGGCGCAGGCTCTAACTATGGCTACACCTTC	CASSQEYGAGSNYGYTF	.	TRBV4-3	.	TRBJ1-2
TGTGCCAGTAGTGCGGGACAGGGCCGCTTTGGAAACACCATATATTTT	CASSAGQGRFGNTIYF	.	TRBV19	TRBD1	TRBJ1-3
TGTGCCTGGAGTGTACTTACACCTGGGGCCAATGAGCAGTTCTTC	CAWSVLTPGANEQFF	.	TRBV30	.	TRBJ2-1
TGTGCCAGCAGCTTAGCTTATACTAACTATGGCTACACCTTC	CASSLAYTNYGYTF	.	TRBV7-8	.	TRBJ1-2
TGTGCCAGCGGAGGGAGCGGGAGCTCCTACAATGAGCAGTTCTTC	CASGGSGSSYNEQFF	.	TRBV3-1/TRBV3-2	TRBD2	TRBJ2-1
TGTGCCAGCAGCAAACAGGGGGCCAGGAACACAGATACGCAGTATTTT	CASSKQGARNTDTQYF	.	TRBV11-2	TRBD1	TRBJ2-3
TGCGCCAGTCACGGTACGGCTGGCGAGCAGTACTTC	CASHGTAGEQYF	.	TRBV4-1	.	TRBJ2-7
TGTGCCAGCAGCTTAGAGATAGCGGGAGGGCCTGGGGATACGCAGTATTTT	CASSLEIAGGPGDTQYF	.	TRBV11-2	TRBD2	TRBJ2-3
TGCACCCCGTCAGATCCGGGCACTGAAGCTTTCTTT	CTPSDPGTEAFF	.	TRBV29-1	.	TRBJ1-1
TGTGCCAGCAGTGGCTACAATCAGCCCCAGCATTTT	CASSGYNQPQHF	.	TRBV6-2/TRBV6-3	.	TRBJ1-5
TGTGCCAGCAGCGGCCGCAGGGTGGGAACCTACAATGAGCAGTTCTTC	CASSGRRVGTYNEQFF	.	TRBV9	.	TRBJ2-1
TGTGCCAGCAGCCGCAACAACCCAGCGGACCTATGGGGTGAGCAGTTCTTC	CASSRNNPADLWGEQFF	.	TRBV7-8	.	TRBJ2-1
TGTGCCAGCAAAGGAACTGGGGGTGGAGGCTACACCTTC	CASKGTGGGGYTF	.	TRBV2	.	TRBJ1-2
TGCGCCAGCAGCTTCGCGACCCACCGTTCCACCGGGGAGCTGTTTTTT	CASSFATHRSTGELFF	.	TRBV5-1	.	TRBJ2-2
TGCAGCGGGGGGGTCAGGGACATTCAGTACTTC	CSGGVRDIQYF	.	TRBV29-1	.	TRBJ2-4
TGTGCCAGTAGTATTGACGGTCCGAGCAGTCCCTACAATGAGCAGTTCTTC	CASSIDGPSSPYNEQFF	.	TRBV19	.	TRBJ2-1
TGTGCCAGTTCCGGGACAGGGGGCCTTCATAGCTCCTACAATGAGCAGTTCTTC	CASSGTGGLHSSYNEQFF	.	TRBV11-3	TRBD1	TRBJ2-1
TGTGCCAGCAGTTCCTTCATGAACACTGAAGCTTTCTTT	CASSSFMNTEAFF	.	TRBV28	.	TRBJ1-1
TGTGCCAGCAGCTTAGCTCTTCAGGGGGCTTCCGAGCAGTACTTC	CASSLALQGASEQYF	.	TRBV7-2	TRBD1	TRBJ2-7
TGCGCCAGCAGTAGAACAGGGATTACAATCGGGTCGGAAAGCAATCAGCCCCAGCATTTT	CASSRTGITIGSESNQPQHF	.	TRBV10-2	.	TRBJ1-5
TGCGCCAGCAGCTTGGCCGGCGGGATGTCCTACGAGCAGTACTTC	CASSLAGGMSYEQYF	.	TRBV5-1	.	TRBJ2-7
TGCAGCGTTGAGGTCCTCCAGGGATTTGGCTACACCTTC	CSVEVLQGFGYTF	.	TRBV29-1	.	TRBJ1-2
TGTGCCAGCAGCCACCCCCCCGAGGGGAGCATGAACACTGAAGCTTTCTTT	CASSHPPEGSMNTEAFF	.	TRBV7-3	.	TRBJ1-1
TGTGCCTGGAGTGAGGGGCAAGGTGACGGCTACACCTTC	CAWSEGQGDGYTF	once	TRBV30	.	TRBJ1-2
TGTGCCATCTCGGGGGCGGGAGGGATGGTATCCGAGCAGTACTTC	CAISGAGGMVSEQYF	.	TRBV10-3	TRBD2	TRBJ2-7
TGTGCCAGTAGTCCACAGGCAGATACGCAGTATTTT	CASSPQADTQYF	.	TRBV19	.	TRBJ2-3
TGTGCCAGCAGCCAAGAGGAGTCAGGGACAGGCCGACACAGTAACTATGGCTACACCTTC	CASSQEESGTGRHSNYGYTF	.	TRBV4-2	TRBD1	TRBJ1-2
TGTGCCAGCTCACCCGGGATCTCAGGGAACACTGAAGCTTTCTTT	CASSPGISGNTEAFF	.	TRBV18	.	TRBJ1-1
TGTGCCACCAGTGACGGAACAGGGCCCGAGCAGTACTTC	CATSDGTGPEQYF	.	TRBV24-1	.	TRBJ2-7
TGTGCCAGCTCCGCAGGGACTACCCAAAATCAGCCCCAGCATTTT	CASSAGTTQNQPQHF	.	TRBV18	.	TRBJ1-5
TGTGCCAGCAGCCAAGGTGGCCTAGGGGTCTACAATGAGCAGTTCTTC	CASSQGGLGVYNEQFF	.	TRBV3-1/TRBV3-2	.	TRBJ2-1
TGTGCCAGCAGGGCTAGCGGGACTTACAATGAGCAGTTCTTC	CASRASGTYNEQFF	few	TRBV3-1/TRBV3-2	TRBD2	TRBJ2-1
TGTGCCAGCAGCATCGAAGGGTCAGCGGGAAAAGAGCAGTACTTC	CASSIEGSAGKEQYF	.	TRBV11-3	TRBD2	TRBJ2-7
TGTGCCAGCAGTCTTGGGGCAGTCCCTAATGAAAAACTGTTTTTT	CASSLGAVPNEKLFF	.	TRBV27	.	TRBJ1-4
TGCGCCAGCAGCCAAGGTCACAGTGCTACCTACGAGCAGTACTTC	CASSQGHSATYEQYF	.	TRBV4-3	.	TRBJ2-7
TGTGCCAGCAGTTTAGCCAGGACAAACACTGAAGCTTTCTTT	CASSLARTNTEAFF	.	TRBV27	.	TRBJ1-1
TGCGCCAGCAGAGCACAGGAGCTCCATCAGCCCCAGCATTTT	CASRAQELHQPQHF	few	TRBV10-2	.	TRBJ1-5
TGTGCCAGTAGTATGATCCCCTTAACAGGGGCGAACTATGGCTACACCTTC	CASSMIPLTGANYGYTF	.	TRBV19	TRBD1	TRBJ1-2
TGTGCCAGCAGCCAATCAACCGGGACAGGGGGCGTCGAGCAGTACTTC	CASSQSTGTGGVEQYF	once	TRBV7-9	TRBD1	TRBJ2-7
TGTGCCAGCAGCGCGTACACCTTAGATGGTTATGGCTACACCTTC	CASSAYTLDGYGYTF	.	TRBV9	.	TRBJ1-2
TGTGCCAGCAGCGTATCGGGACAGGCCCTTAAAGGCGAGCAGTACTTC	CASSVSGQALKGEQYF	.	TRBV2	TRBD1	TRBJ2-7
TGTGCCTGGAGTGATGGGACTACTGGGGCCAACGTCCTGACTTTC	CAWSDGTTGANVLTF	.	TRBV30	TRBD2	TRBJ2-6
TGTGCCAGCTCAAATTCAGGGGGAAAACCCTACGAGCAGTACTTC	CASSNSGGKPYEQYF	.	TRBV7-2	TRBD1	TRBJ2-7
TGTGCCAGCAGCTTGGACCCGAACACTGAAGCTTTCTTT	CASSLDPNTEAFF	.	TRBV7-3	.	TRBJ1-1
TGCGCCAGCAGCCAAGATATGGGAGGGGTAAACATTCAGTACTTC	CASSQDMGGVNIQYF	.	TRBV4-3	TRBD2	TRBJ2-4
TGTGCCAGCAGCCGTCAGGGATGGAGGAACACTGAAGCTTTCTTT	CASSRQGWRNTEAFF	.	TRBV27	.	TRBJ1-1
TGTGCCAGCAGCCCACCTATAGAGACCCAGTACTTC	CASSPPIETQYF	once	TRBV7-2	.	TRBJ2-5
TGCGCCAGCAGCTTGGGCACTGGCAATGAGCAGTTCTTC	CASSLGTGNEQFF	.	TRBV5-1	.	TRBJ2-1
TGTGCCAGCACCGGCGCAGGGGACCGCATTGATGACTTGAACACTGAAGCTTTCTTT	CASTGAGDRIDDLNTEAFF	.	TRBV28	.	TRBJ1-1
TGTGCCAGCAGCCCCGGTCTGGGAAACACTGAAGCTTTCTTT	CASSPGLGNTEAFF	.	TRBV7-9	.	TRBJ1-1
TGTGCCAGCAGCCTGGATCCCTCGTTCGGGCCCCAGCATTTT	CASSLDPSFGPQHF	.	TRBV5-4	.	TRBJ1-5